The clone carrying this T cell receptor (beta chain) was detected a few times. Its target is unknown. The germline gives CDR1 SGHAT, CDR2 FQNNGV. J gave up 0 bases and V 6 bases, and 7 bases lay outside the gene matches. CDR3 length: 16 residues. These data are taken from a study of CD8 T cells in ankylosing spondylitis. TCRdb re-called the 5' RACE reads through MiXCR, storing one row per CDR3 protein. The sample lists about 140,000 distinct CDR3 sequences; about 32% were seen once. Study results and limitations: In ankylosing spondylitis blood, a motif of roughly eight highly homologous TCR beta variants appeared characteristic. In synovial fluid and blood from reactive arthritis, some motif variants were previously reported. Reported data indicate significant enrichment of disease-linked clones within matched ankylosing spondylitis synovial fluid.

This receptor was taken from a male donor with ankylosing spondylitis. Sequencing was performed on synovial fluid, either unsorted or a sorted T cell fraction (not recorded which). The chain links TRBV11-2 to TRBJ2-7, with 11 bases aligning to TRBD2. The CDR3 spells CASRSVAGGTSYEQYF. DNA for the CDR3: TGTGCCAGCAGATCCGTAGCGGGGGGGACCTCCTACGAGCAGTACTTC.